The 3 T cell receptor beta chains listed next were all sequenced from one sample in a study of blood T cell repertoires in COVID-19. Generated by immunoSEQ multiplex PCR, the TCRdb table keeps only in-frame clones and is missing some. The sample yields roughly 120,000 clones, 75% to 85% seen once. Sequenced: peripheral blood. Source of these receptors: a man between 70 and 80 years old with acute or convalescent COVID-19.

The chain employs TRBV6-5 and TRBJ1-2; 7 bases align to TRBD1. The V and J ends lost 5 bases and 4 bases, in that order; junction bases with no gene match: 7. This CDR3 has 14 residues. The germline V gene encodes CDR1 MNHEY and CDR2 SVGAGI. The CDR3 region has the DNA TGTGCCAGCAGTCTTCAATGGGACAGCTATGGCTACACCTTC. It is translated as CASSLQWDSYGYTF.

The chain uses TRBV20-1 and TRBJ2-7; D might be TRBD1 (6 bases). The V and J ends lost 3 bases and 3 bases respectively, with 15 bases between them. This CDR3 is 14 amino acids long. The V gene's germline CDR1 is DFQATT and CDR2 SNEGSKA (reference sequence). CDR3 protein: CSASVRGRVYEQYF. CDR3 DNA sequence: TGCAGTGCTAGTGTCAGGGGTAGGGTCTACGAGCAGTACTTC.

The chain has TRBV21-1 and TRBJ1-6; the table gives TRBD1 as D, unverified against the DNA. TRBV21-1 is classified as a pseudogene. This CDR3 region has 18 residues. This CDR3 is CASRDPTGGSSYNSPLHF. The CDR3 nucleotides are TGTGCCAGCAGGGACCCAACAGGGGGGAGCTCCTATAATTCACCCCTCCACTTT.